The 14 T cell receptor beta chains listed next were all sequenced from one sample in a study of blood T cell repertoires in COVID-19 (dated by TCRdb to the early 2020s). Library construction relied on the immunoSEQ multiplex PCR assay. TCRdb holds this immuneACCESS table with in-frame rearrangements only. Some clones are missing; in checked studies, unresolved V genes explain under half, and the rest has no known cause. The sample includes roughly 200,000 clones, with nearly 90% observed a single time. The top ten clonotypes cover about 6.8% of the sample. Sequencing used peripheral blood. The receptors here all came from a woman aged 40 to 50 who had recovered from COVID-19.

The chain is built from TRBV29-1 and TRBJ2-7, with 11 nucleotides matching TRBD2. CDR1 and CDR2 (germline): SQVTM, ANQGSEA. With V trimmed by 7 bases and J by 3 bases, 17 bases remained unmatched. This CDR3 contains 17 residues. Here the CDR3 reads CSGGLARGTSGLYEQYF. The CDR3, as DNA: TGCAGCGGCGGGCTGGCCCGGGGGACTAGCGGTCTCTACGAGCAGTACTTC.

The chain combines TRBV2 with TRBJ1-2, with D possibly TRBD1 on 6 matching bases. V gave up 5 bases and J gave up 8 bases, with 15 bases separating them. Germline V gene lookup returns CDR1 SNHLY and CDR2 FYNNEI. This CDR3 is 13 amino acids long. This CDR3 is CASSYTGNDGYTF. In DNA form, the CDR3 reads TGTGCCAGCAGTTATACAGGGAATGACGGCTACACCTTC.

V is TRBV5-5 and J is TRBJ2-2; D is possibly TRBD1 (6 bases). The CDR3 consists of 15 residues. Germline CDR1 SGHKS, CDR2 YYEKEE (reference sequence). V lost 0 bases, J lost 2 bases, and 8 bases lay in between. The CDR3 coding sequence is TGTGCCAGCAGCTTGGACAGGGTTAACACCGGGGAGCTGTTTTTT. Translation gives CASSLDRVNTGELFF.

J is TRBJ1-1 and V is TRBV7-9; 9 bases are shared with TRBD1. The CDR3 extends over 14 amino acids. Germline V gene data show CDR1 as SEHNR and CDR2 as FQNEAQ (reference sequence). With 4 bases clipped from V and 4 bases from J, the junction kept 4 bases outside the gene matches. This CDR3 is CASSYTTGGTEAFF. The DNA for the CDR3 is TGTGCCAGCAGCTACACGACAGGGGGCACTGAAGCTTTCTTT.

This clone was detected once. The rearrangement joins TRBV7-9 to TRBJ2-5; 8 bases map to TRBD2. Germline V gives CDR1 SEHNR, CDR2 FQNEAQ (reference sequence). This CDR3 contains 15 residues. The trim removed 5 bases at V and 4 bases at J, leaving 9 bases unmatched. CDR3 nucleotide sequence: TGTGCCAGCAGCGCCACCGGGACTAGAGTAGAGACCCAGTACTTC. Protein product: CASSATGTRVETQYF.

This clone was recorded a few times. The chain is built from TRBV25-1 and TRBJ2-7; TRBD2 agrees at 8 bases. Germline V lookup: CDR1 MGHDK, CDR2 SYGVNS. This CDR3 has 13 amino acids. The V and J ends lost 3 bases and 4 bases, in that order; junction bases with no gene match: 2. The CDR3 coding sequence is TGTGCCAGCAGTGAGGCTAGCGGGTACGAGCAGTACTTC. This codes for CASSEASGYEQYF.

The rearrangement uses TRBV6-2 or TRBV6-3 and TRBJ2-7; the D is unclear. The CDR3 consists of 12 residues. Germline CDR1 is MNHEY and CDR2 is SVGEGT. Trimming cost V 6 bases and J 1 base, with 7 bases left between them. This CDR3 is CASSVSSYEQYF. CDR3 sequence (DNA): TGTGCCAGCAGCGTTAGTTCCTACGAGCAGTACTTC.

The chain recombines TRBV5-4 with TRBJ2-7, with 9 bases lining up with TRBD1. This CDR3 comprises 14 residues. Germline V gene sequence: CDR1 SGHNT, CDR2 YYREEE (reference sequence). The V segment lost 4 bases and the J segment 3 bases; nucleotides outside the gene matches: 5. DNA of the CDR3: TGTGCCAGCAGCACCCGACAGGGGGACTACGAGCAGTACTTC. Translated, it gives CASSTRQGDYEQYF.

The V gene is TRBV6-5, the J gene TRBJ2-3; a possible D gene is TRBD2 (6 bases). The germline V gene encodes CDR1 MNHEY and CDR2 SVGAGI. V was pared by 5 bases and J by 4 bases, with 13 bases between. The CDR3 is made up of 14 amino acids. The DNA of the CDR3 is TGTGCCAGCAGTCCCCAGGGAGGTTCAGATACGCAGTATTTT. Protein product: CASSPQGGSDTQYF.

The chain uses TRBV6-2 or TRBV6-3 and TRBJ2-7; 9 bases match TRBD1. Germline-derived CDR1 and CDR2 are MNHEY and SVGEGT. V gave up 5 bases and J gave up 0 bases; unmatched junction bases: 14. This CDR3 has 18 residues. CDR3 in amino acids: CASSHSTRDRGTSYEQYF. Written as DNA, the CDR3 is TGTGCCAGCAGTCATTCGACAAGAGACAGGGGGACCTCCTACGAGCAGTACTTC.

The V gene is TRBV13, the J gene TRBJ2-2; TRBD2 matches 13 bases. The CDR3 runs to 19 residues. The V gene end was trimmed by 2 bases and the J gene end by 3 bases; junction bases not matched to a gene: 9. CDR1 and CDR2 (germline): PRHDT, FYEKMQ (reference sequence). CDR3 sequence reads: CASSLRTSGRGQDTGELFF. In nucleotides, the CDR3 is TGTGCCAGCAGCTTACGGACTAGCGGGAGAGGGCAGGACACCGGGGAGCTGTTTTTT.

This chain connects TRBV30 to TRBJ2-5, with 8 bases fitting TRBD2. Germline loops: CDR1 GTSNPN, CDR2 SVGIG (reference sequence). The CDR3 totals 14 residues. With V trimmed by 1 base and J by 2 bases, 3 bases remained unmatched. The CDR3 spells CAWSAGGGQETQYF. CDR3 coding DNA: TGTGCCTGGAGTGCGGGAGGGGGTCAAGAGACCCAGTACTTC.

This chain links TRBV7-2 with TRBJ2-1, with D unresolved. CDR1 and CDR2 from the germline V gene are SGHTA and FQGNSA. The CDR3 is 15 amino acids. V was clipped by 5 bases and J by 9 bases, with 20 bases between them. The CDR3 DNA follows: TGTGCCAGCAGCCTGCTCGACCCTCGATCGGGTGAGCAGTTCTTC. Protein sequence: CASSLLDPRSGEQFF.

CDR3 sequence reads: CASSLSTGIRETQYF. The CDR3 DNA reads TGTGCCAGCAGCCTATCGACAGGGATAAGGGAGACCCAGTACTTC. The rearrangement uses TRBV3-1 (or the pseudogene TRBV3-2) and TRBJ2-5; TRBD1 matches at 7 bases. Trimming removed 4 bases from V and 5 bases from J; junction bases left unmatched: 10. The germline V gene has CDR1 LGHDT and CDR2 YNNKEL (reference sequence). The CDR3 totals 15 residues.